These T cell receptor beta chains were read from a single sample in a study of CD8 T cells in ankylosing spondylitis. TCRdb ran MiXCR on the 5' RACE reads and lists one entry per CDR3 protein. Of about 33,000 distinct CDR3 sequences listed, more than 13% are singletons. What was sequenced was blood. The receptors were sampled from a male donor with ankylosing spondylitis or in good health (not recorded which). Each CDR3 is given with its conserved first and last residue. Each record gives: J gene, clone size, D gene, V gene, CDR3 protein, CDR3 DNA. A D gene is named only where the DNA matches it firmly. The size of a clone is reported for some rows only, either as once, few or many, or as a class for expanded clones.

>TRBJ2-1|once|TRBD2|TRBV19
CASAKQAGRTYNEQFF
TGTGCCAGTGCAAAACAAGCGGGAAGGACCTACAATGAGCAGTTCTTC
>TRBJ2-1|few|TRBD1|TRBV7-8
CASSLRRWDSKNEQFF
TGTGCCAGCAGCTTACGAAGGTGGGACAGCAAAAATGAGCAGTTCTTC
>TRBJ2-2|few|-|TRBV7-2
CASSPRYAGELFF
TGTGCCAGCAGCCCTCGTTATGCCGGGGAGCTGTTTTTT
>TRBJ2-5|-|TRBD1|TRBV5-1
CASSLGTGGEETQYF
TGCGCCAGCAGCTTAGGGACAGGGGGCGAGGAGACCCAGTACTTC
>TRBJ2-2|-|TRBD2|TRBV20-1
CSARRGVTSGSLTGELFF
TGCAGTGCTAGAAGGGGGGTGACTAGCGGGAGTTTAACCGGGGAGCTGTTTTTT
>TRBJ2-3|many|-|TRBV20-1
CSARQGSRTDTQYF
TGCAGTGCTAGACAGGGCAGCAGAACAGATACGCAGTATTTT
>TRBJ2-2|few|-|TRBV12-3/TRBV12-4
CASTLLSNTGELFF
TGTGCCAGCACGCTGTTATCGAACACCGGGGAGCTGTTTTTT
>TRBJ2-2|few|TRBD1|TRBV4-3
CASSQDYRGANTGELFF
TGCGCCAGCAGCCAAGATTACAGGGGGGCGAACACCGGGGAGCTGTTTTTT
>TRBJ2-2|few|-|TRBV24-1
CATSDTTKNTGELFF
TGTGCCACCAGTGACACGACAAAGAACACCGGGGAGCTGTTTTTT
>TRBJ1-1|few|TRBD1|TRBV29-1
CSVDNVWDSMNTEAFF
TGCAGCGTTGATAATGTGTGGGACAGCATGAACACTGAAGCTTTCTTT
>TRBJ2-3|-|-|TRBV5-1
CASSLGGPDSSTDTQYF
TGCGCCAGCAGCTTGGGAGGCCCGGACTCTAGCACAGATACGCAGTATTTT
>TRBJ2-3|few|-|TRBV29-1
CSVDGYTDTQYF
TGCAGCGTTGACGGGTACACAGATACGCAGTATTTT
>TRBJ2-1|-|-|TRBV6-2/TRBV6-3
CASEGDYNEQFF
TGTGCCAGCGAGGGGGACTACAATGAGCAGTTCTTC
>TRBJ2-2|-|TRBD2|TRBV7-3
CASGGANTGELFF
TGTGCCAGCGGGGGGGCGAACACCGGGGAGCTGTTTTTT
>TRBJ2-7|-|-|TRBV19
CASSTQGSYEQYF
TGTGCCAGTAGTACGCAGGGATCCTACGAGCAGTACTTC
>TRBJ1-1|-|-|TRBV20-1
CSANEPMNTEAFF
TGCAGTGCTAACGAACCCATGAACACTGAAGCTTTCTTT
>TRBJ2-3|-|-|TRBV10-3
CAISPGADTDTQYF
TGTGCCATCAGCCCGGGGGCGGACACAGATACGCAGTATTTT
>TRBJ2-7|medium-sized|TRBD1|TRBV27
CASSSSTGWGEQYF
TGTGCCAGCAGTTCGTCGACAGGGTGGGGCGAGCAGTACTTC
>TRBJ2-2|few|-|TRBV7-2
CASSRANTGELFF
TGTGCCAGCAGCCGAGCTAACACCGGGGAGCTGTTTTTT
>TRBJ1-5|-|TRBD1|TRBV28
CASSLSGQGNQPQHF
TGTGCCAGCAGTTTATCTGGACAGGGGAATCAGCCCCAGCATTTT
>TRBJ1-1|-|-|TRBV6-2/TRBV6-3
CASSWGSMNTEAFF
TGTGCCAGCAGTTGGGGCAGCATGAACACTGAAGCTTTCTTT
>TRBJ2-7|-|-|TRBV14
CASSQAFAWGTTYEQYF
TGTGCCAGCAGCCAAGCCTTTGCATGGGGGACAACCTACGAGCAGTACTTC
>TRBJ2-5|-|-|TRBV3-1
CASSQQGGKTQYF
TGTGCCAGCAGCCAACAGGGGGGAAAGACCCAGTACTTC
>TRBJ1-4|once|-|TRBV6-1
CATGDEKLFF
TGTGCCACGGGGGATGAAAAACTGTTTTTT
>TRBJ2-2|-|-|TRBV12-3/TRBV12-4
CASSLEANTGELFF
TGTGCCAGCAGTTTAGAAGCCAACACCGGGGAGCTGTTTTTT
>TRBJ2-1|-|-|TRBV7-2
CASNPLKEEQFF
TGTGCCAGCAATCCCCTCAAGGAAGAGCAGTTCTTC
>TRBJ2-1|-|-|TRBV6-1
CASTLSGYNEQFF
TGTGCCAGCACTTTGTCGGGATACAATGAGCAGTTCTTC
>TRBJ1-1|many|-|TRBV5-1
CASNPQGNTEAFF
TGCGCCAGCAACCCACAGGGAAACACTGAAGCTTTCTTT
>TRBJ2-2|-|-|TRBV2
CASSEENVNTGELFF
TGTGCCAGCAGTGAAGAGAACGTGAACACCGGGGAGCTGTTTTTT
>TRBJ2-1|few|TRBD1|TRBV11-3
CASSLDSRRTGTIQFF
TGTGCCAGCAGCTTAGATTCAAGGCGGACAGGAACGATTCAGTTCTTC
>TRBJ2-3|many|-|TRBV5-1
CASSSPGADTQYF
TGCGCCAGCAGTTCACCCGGGGCAGATACGCAGTATTTT
>TRBJ2-7|-|-|TRBV4-1
CASSLSGGGFAYEQYF
TGCGCCAGCAGCCTGAGTGGAGGGGGCTTTGCCTACGAGCAGTACTTC
>TRBJ2-3|-|TRBD2|TRBV5-1
CASSWMSGGSTDTQYF
TGCGCCAGCAGCTGGATGAGCGGGGGGAGCACAGATACGCAGTATTTT
>TRBJ2-1|few|-|TRBV12-3/TRBV12-4
CASSPGTLPGNEQFF
TGTGCCAGCAGCCCCGGGACACTTCCAGGGAATGAGCAGTTCTTC
>TRBJ2-5|-|-|TRBV6-6
CASSYSLSSGETQYF
TGTGCCAGCAGTTACTCGCTGTCTTCGGGAGAGACCCAGTACTTC
>TRBJ2-2|-|-|TRBV27
CASTYRGNTGELFF
TGTGCCAGCACCTACCGGGGGAACACCGGGGAGCTGTTTTTT
>TRBJ2-2|few|-|TRBV7-3
CASSQLLELFF
TGTGCCAGCAGCCAACTCTTGGAGCTGTTTTTT
>TRBJ1-1|-|-|TRBV9
CASSPSGTVNTEAFF
TGTGCCAGCAGCCCGAGCGGGACCGTGAACACTGAAGCTTTCTTT
>TRBJ2-3|-|-|TRBV7-2
CASSFRDLTDTQYF
TGTGCCAGCAGCTTCCGGGACTTAACAGATACGCAGTATTTT
>TRBJ1-4|many|-|TRBV11-2
CASSLGGTELFF
TGTGCCAGCAGCTTGGGGGGGACGGAACTGTTTTTT
>TRBJ2-5|-|-|TRBV9
CASSVTGLEGRLGTQYF
TGTGCCAGCAGCGTGACGGGCCTTGAAGGGCGCCTGGGGACCCAGTACTTC
>TRBJ2-4|-|-|TRBV7-9
CASSLDGYIQYF
TGTGCCAGCAGCTTAGACGGATACATTCAGTACTTC
>TRBJ2-1|-|-|TRBV7-3
CASSLMGREDEQFF
TGTGCCAGCAGCTTAATGGGCAGAGAAGATGAGCAGTTCTTC
>TRBJ2-7|-|-|TRBV12-3/TRBV12-4
CASSRTTGASYEQYF
TGTGCCAGCAGTCGAACAACCGGGGCTTCCTACGAGCAGTACTTC
>TRBJ2-1|-|TRBD2|TRBV24-1
CATSEGTGGYNEQFF
TGTGCCACCAGTGAGGGCACGGGGGGATACAATGAGCAGTTCTTC
>TRBJ1-5|few|-|TRBV4-3
CASSQDGQGRQPQHF
TGCGCCAGCAGCCAAGATGGTCAGGGAAGACAGCCCCAGCATTTT